The 8 T cell receptor beta chains in this list originate from one sample, sequenced in a study of shared clonotypes between healthy human individuals. This table comes from immunoSEQ multiplex PCR, and its TCRdb copy is limited to in-frame clones, with some not included. The table records about 2 million clones, over 85% of them present only once. The naive CD8 fraction comprised CD45RO-negative cells positively selected for CCR7 and excluded terminally differentiated effector memory CD45RA+ cells. Sequenced material: naive CD8+ T cells sorted from blood. These receptors all come from a man younger than 35 in good health.

The CDR3 reads CASSLYSGRAYNEQFF. The CDR3 DNA follows: TGTGCCAGCAGTTTATATAGCGGGAGAGCCTACAATGAGCAGTTCTTC. The V gene is TRBV27, the J gene TRBJ2-1, with TRBD2 identical over 9 bases. Germline values: CDR1 MNHEY, CDR2 SMNVEV (reference sequence). With V trimmed by 1 base and J by 2 bases, 3 bases remained unmatched. The CDR3 loop spans 16 amino acids.

The rearrangement joins TRBV6-6 to TRBJ2-3, with D unresolved. Between the trimmed V and J ends, which lost 1 base and 2 bases, there was a span of 10 bases. Per germline, CDR1 MNHNY and CDR2 SVGAGI (reference sequence). CDR3 size: 15 residues. CDR3 DNA: TGTGCCAGCAGTTACTTGAGAGGACCCACAGATACGCAGTATTTT. It codes for CASSYLRGPTDTQYF.

A few counts support this clone. V gene TRBV5-4 combines with J gene TRBJ2-1; TRBD1 matches 7 bases. The germline V gene encodes CDR1 SGHNT and CDR2 YYREEE (reference sequence). The CDR3 sequence is 15 residues long. Trimming removed 6 bases from V and 7 bases from J; junction bases left unmatched: 13. This chain's CDR3 is CASTRTGIGENEQFF. Written as DNA, the CDR3 is TGTGCCAGCACGAGGACAGGTATAGGGGAGAATGAGCAGTTCTTC.

The chain combines TRBV7-9 with TRBJ2-5, with D possibly being TRBD2 (6 bases). Germline CDR1 SEHNR, CDR2 FQNEAQ (reference sequence). The CDR3 is 14 amino acids. Trimming took off 1 base at V and 5 bases at J, with 11 bases between the two ends. The CDR3 here is CASSLGLEGETQYF. The CDR3 bases are TGTGCCAGCAGCTTAGGACTAGAGGGGGAGACCCAGTACTTC.

This clone appeared once. This chain uses TRBV25-1 with TRBJ2-7; no firm D call. Trimming took off 2 bases at V and 2 bases at J, with 4 bases between the two ends. The V gene's germline CDR1 is MGHDK and CDR2 SYGVNS. The CDR3 has 12 residues. The CDR3 spells CASSEGTYEQYF. The CDR3 region has the DNA TGTGCCAGCAGTGAAGGGACCTACGAGCAGTACTTC.

The chain is built from TRBV7-6 and TRBJ2-1, with TRBD2 matching over 12 bases. Unmatched junction bases numbered 7, after V lost 1 base and J lost 3 bases. This CDR3 has 18 residues. The germline CDR1 and CDR2 sequences are SGHVS and FNYEAQ. The CDR3 nucleotides are TGTGCCAGCAGCTTAGATTCTAGCGGGAGGGCCGTCTACAATGAGCAGTTCTTC. Residues: CASSLDSSGRAVYNEQFF.

This clone is a singleton in its sample. This specimen includes other DNA sequences encoding the same CDR3. The chain recombines TRBV5-6 with TRBJ2-7, with D uncertain. Germline CDR1 and CDR2: SGHDT and YYEEEE. V lost 3 bases and J lost 1, with 11 bases in between. This CDR3 is 14 amino acids long. CDR3: CASSSGLGSYEQYF. As DNA, the CDR3 is TGTGCCAGCAGCTCCGGCCTGGGGTCCTACGAGCAGTACTTC.

In the case of this clone: This sample includes further DNA sequences coding for the same CDR3. The chain couples TRBV27 to TRBJ1-5; 7 bases are shared with TRBD1. Germline values: CDR1 MNHEY, CDR2 SMNVEV (reference sequence). The CDR3 is made up of 13 amino acids. Germline trimming cut 6 bases from V and 4 bases from J; bases unmatched to any gene: 3. CDR3 loop: CASRWDSNQPQHF. CDR3 nucleotide sequence: TGTGCCAGCAGATGGGACAGTAATCAGCCCCAGCATTTT.